Shown below are 29 T cell receptor beta chains from a single sample sequenced in a study of cytomegalovirus exposure and HLA in healthy donors listed by TCRdb under 2017. Receptors were amplified or captured by the immunoSEQ multiplex PCR assay. TCRdb's version of the immuneACCESS table is confined to in-frame rearrangements and falls short of the full clone set. An unresolved V gene accounts for under half of the shortfall where checked; the remainder is of unknown origin. The sample profile shows some 320,000 clones; about 85% of them were found once. The ten top clones hold approximately 1% of the sample. The sequenced material came from PBMCs. The receptors originated from a woman in her twenties or thirties in good health and CMV-seropositive.

The rearrangement links TRBV4-1 to TRBJ2-1; 11 positions match TRBD2. This CDR3 has 15 amino acids. Germline CDR1 and CDR2: MGHRA and YSYEKL. J lost 5 bases, V lost 3 bases, and 3 bases had no gene match. As DNA, the CDR3 is TGCGCCAGCAGCCAGGGACTAGCGGACGACAATGAGCAGTTCTTC. Translated: CASSQGLADDNEQFF.

The rearrangement uses TRBV27 and TRBJ2-5; D is perhaps TRBD2 (6 bases). The CDR3 is 13 amino acids. Germline V gives CDR1 MNHEY, CDR2 SMNVEV (reference sequence). Trimming stripped 1 base from V and 5 bases from J, with 8 bases between. Here the CDR3 reads CASSLYLAETQYF. DNA of the CDR3: TGTGCCAGCAGTTTATACCTAGCGGAGACCCAGTACTTC.

V gene TRBV6-1 combines with J gene TRBJ2-7; 12 bases line up with TRBD2. Per germline, CDR1 MNHNS and CDR2 SASEGT. The trim removed 8 bases at V and 2 bases at J, leaving 1 base unmatched. The CDR3 is made up of 13 amino acids. CDR3 sequence reads: CASLAGGPYEQYF. CDR3 DNA sequence: TGTGCCAGCCTAGCGGGAGGGCCCTACGAGCAGTACTTC.

The chain has TRBV9 and TRBJ2-7, with TRBD2 matching over 13 bases. V gave up 8 bases and J gave up 5 bases; unmatched junction bases: 13. The CDR3 sequence is 16 residues long. Looked up from germline, CDR1 is SGDLS and CDR2 is YYNGEE. The chain's CDR3 is CASSPRLAGGVDEQYF. CDR3 DNA: TGTGCCAGTAGCCCCAGACTAGCGGGAGGAGTAGACGAGCAGTACTTC.

This rearrangement joins TRBV6-6 to TRBJ2-6, with no clear D. CDR3 length: 16 amino acids. CDR1 and CDR2 from the germline V gene are MNHNY and SVGAGI (reference sequence). Trimming took off 6 bases at V and 4 bases at J, with 16 bases between the two ends. This CDR3 reads CASRPMQSAGANVLTF. For the CDR3, the DNA is TGTGCCAGCAGGCCTATGCAATCCGCCGGGGCCAACGTCCTGACTTTC.

The chain uses TRBV19 and TRBJ2-2; TRBD1 might be the D (5 bases). The V gene lost 5 bases and the J gene lost 7 bases, with 23 bases spanning the gap. The germline V gene has CDR1 LNHDA and CDR2 SQIVND (reference sequence). There are 17 residues in the CDR3. The CDR3 loop is CASSPWTHLTRIGELFF. DNA for the CDR3: TGTGCCAGTAGTCCCTGGACACATCTTACCCGGATCGGGGAGCTGTTTTTT.

This clone was observed a few times. V usage is TRBV4-3 and J usage is TRBJ2-1; D is possibly TRBD1 (6 bases). Germline CDR1 and CDR2: LGHNA and YSLEER. The CDR3 sequence is 14 residues long. With 1 base removed from V and 9 bases from J, the gap between germline ends came to 13 bases. As DNA, the CDR3 is TGCGCCAGCAGCCAAGGACCAGGGGCCGGTGAGCAGTTCTTC. Translating gives CASSQGPGAGEQFF.

The rearrangement uses TRBV27 and TRBJ1-2; 7 bases are a match to TRBD1. Trimming cost V 3 bases and J 4 bases; bases outside gene matches: 5. From germline, CDR1 is MNHEY and CDR2 SMNVEV (reference sequence). The CDR3 spans 14 residues. CDR3 loop: CASSFSGQIYGYTF. The CDR3 DNA is TGTGCCAGCAGTTTTTCGGGACAGATCTATGGCTACACCTTC.

As concerns this clone: In the same sample, other DNA sequences code for this CDR3. This chain connects TRBV5-4 to TRBJ2-7; D perhaps matches TRBD1 (5 bases). Trimming pared 4 bases from V and 1 base from J, leaving 9 bases between. This CDR3 region has 13 residues. Germline CDR1 is SGHNT and CDR2 is YYREEE (reference sequence). CDR3: CASSLQGSYEQYF. As DNA, the CDR3 is TGTGCCAGCAGCCTGCAGGGATCCTACGAGCAGTACTTC.

This chain links TRBV9 with TRBJ2-2; D remains unclear. The CDR3 length is 13 residues. Germline-derived CDR1 and CDR2 are SGDLS and YYNGEE. Trimming pared 0 bases from V and 5 bases from J, leaving 5 bases between. CDR3 DNA: TGTGCCAGCAGCGTAGGAGCGACCGGGGAGCTGTTTTTT. Amino acid sequence: CASSVGATGELFF.

The chain links TRBV2 to TRBJ1-2, with 7 bases aligning to TRBD1. The CDR3 covers 15 residues. CDR1 and CDR2 (germline): SNHLY, FYNNEI. J was trimmed by 13 bases and V by 0 bases; bases with no gene match: 14. The CDR3 DNA reads TGTGCCAGCAGTGAAGCAGGGGGCGGTTCCCTCACGGGCACCTTC. Its protein is CASSEAGGGSLTGTF.

This clone was observed once. The chain combines TRBV29-1 with TRBJ2-7; no firm D call. From germline, CDR1 is SQVTM and CDR2 ANQGSEA. The CDR3 runs to 14 residues. V shed 2 bases and J shed 0 bases, with 11 bases lying between them. The DNA for the CDR3 is TGCAGCGTTGAAAAGGCCAGCAGCTCCTACGAGCAGTACTTC. It translates to CSVEKASSSYEQYF.

This clone was counted a single time. The rearrangement links TRBV27 to TRBJ2-7; 8 bases line up with TRBD1. With 5 bases clipped from V and 6 bases from J, the junction kept 12 bases outside the gene matches. The CDR3 length is 15 residues. The germline gives CDR1 MNHEY, CDR2 SMNVEV (reference sequence). The CDR3 DNA follows: TGTGCCAGCAGTCAGAACAGGGGGATGAAGGGCGAGCAGTACTTC. Protein sequence: CASSQNRGMKGEQYF.

V usage is TRBV30 and J usage is TRBJ2-2; D is ambiguous. The CDR3 totals 11 residues. Germline-derived CDR1 and CDR2 are GTSNPN and SVGIG (reference sequence). V was pared by 7 bases and J by 7 bases, with 10 bases between. CDR3 bases: TGTGCCTTTGATAATGACGGGGAGCTGTTTTTT. Its translation: CAFDNDGELFF.

This chain connects TRBV2 to TRBJ1-4; D is undetermined. This CDR3 comprises 13 residues. V was trimmed by 4 bases and J by 7 bases, leaving 10 bases between them. Germline V gene lookup returns CDR1 SNHLY and CDR2 FYNNEI. The CDR3 DNA is TGTGCCAGCAGTGTAGGGAGCGTTGAAAAACTGTTTTTT. Its translation: CASSVGSVEKLFF.

This chain uses TRBV11-1 with TRBJ2-5; 10 bases are a match to TRBD1. Germline V gene sequence: CDR1 SGHAT, CDR2 FQDESV (reference sequence). J lost 5 bases, V lost 3 bases, and 15 bases had no gene match. The CDR3 consists of 18 residues. CDR3 residues: CASSFSPGRQGARETQYF. DNA of the CDR3: TGTGCCAGCAGCTTCTCCCCTGGGCGACAGGGGGCCCGGGAGACCCAGTACTTC. The entire variable domain, with the rest obtained from reference TRBV11-1 and TRBJ2-5, is as follows: EAEVAQSPRYKITEKSQAVAFWCDPISGHATLYWYRQILGQGPELLVQFQDESVVDDSQLPKDRFSAERLKGVDSTLKIQPAELGDSAMYLCASSFSPGRQGARETQYFGPGTRLLVL.

The gene calls are TRBV20-1 and TRBJ2-5; tentatively, D is TRBD2 (6 bases). The CDR3 is 11 residues long. CDR1 is DFQATT, CDR2 SNEGSKA, per germline (reference sequence). V was trimmed by 7 bases and J by 6 bases, leaving 12 bases between them. The CDR3 reads CSGLGRQTQYF. For the CDR3, the DNA is TGCAGTGGACTAGGGCGACAGACCCAGTACTTC.

The CDR3 spells CASSHAGTFNSNQPQHF. CDR3 DNA: TGTGCCAGCAGCCATGCAGGGACATTCAATAGCAATCAGCCCCAGCATTTT. The chain combines TRBV28 with TRBJ1-5, with TRBD1 as a possible D gene (6 bases). Deletions cut 6 bases from V and 0 bases from J, with 18 bases between. The CDR3 loop spans 17 amino acids. Germline V lookup: CDR1 MDHEN, CDR2 SYDVKM.

V gene TRBV27 combines with J gene TRBJ2-2, with 13 bases identical to TRBD2. The CDR3 has 19 residues. The germline V gene has CDR1 MNHEY and CDR2 SMNVEV (reference sequence). V gave up 2 bases and J gave up 5 bases; unmatched junction bases: 11. CDR3 in DNA: TGTGCCAGCAGTTTACCGACTAGCGGGGGGACCCGGTTTACCGGGGAGCTGTTTTTT. Its translation: CASSLPTSGGTRFTGELFF.

The chain uses TRBV7-2 and TRBJ2-7; TRBD2 matches at 7 bases. The length of the CDR3 is 14 residues. V shed 1 base, J shed 3 bases, and the junction held 3 bases outside the gene matches. From germline, CDR1 is SGHTA and CDR2 FQGNSA. CDR3 amino acids: CASSLGAGNYEQYF. The CDR3 DNA follows: TGTGCCAGCAGCTTAGGAGCGGGGAACTACGAGCAGTACTTC.

The chain links TRBV7-9 to TRBJ2-1; 7 nucleotides agree with TRBD1. This CDR3 region has 12 residues. Germline assignment: CDR1 SEHNR and CDR2 FQNEAQ (reference sequence). After removal of 5 bases from V and 14 bases from J, the junction contained 9 bases not matched to a gene. The CDR3 region has the DNA TGTGCCAGCAGCACCCCGACAGGGCCGAAGTTCTTC. Translation: CASSTPTGPKFF.

The chain couples TRBV10-3 to TRBJ2-3; D possibly corresponds to TRBD2 (5 bases). The CDR3 totals 15 residues. The germline gives CDR1 ENHRY, CDR2 SYGVKD. V was shortened by 8 bases and J by 2 bases, with 17 bases between the two germline ends. The CDR3 loop is CAIGFEGESTDTQYF. CDR3 nucleotides: TGTGCCATCGGGTTTGAGGGAGAGTCCACAGATACGCAGTATTTT.

The V call is TRBV11-3, the J call TRBJ2-7; the match to TRBD1 covers 7 bases. The CDR3 loop spans 14 amino acids. The germline V gene has CDR1 SGHNT and CDR2 YENEEA. V trimming: 1 base; J trimming: 4 bases; junction bases outside the gene matches: 4. CDR3 nucleotide sequence: TGTGCCAGCAGCTTAGCACAGGGGCAATACGAGCAGTACTTC. It yields the protein CASSLAQGQYEQYF.

The gene calls are TRBV7-2 and TRBJ2-2, with D perhaps given as TRBD1 or TRBD2 (6 bases each). In germline, CDR1 is SGHTA, CDR2 FQGNSA. The CDR3 is made up of 14 amino acids. V shed 6 bases and J shed 3 bases, with 11 bases lying between them. The CDR3 nucleotides are TGTGCCAGCAGTGGGGGGCGCGACACCGGGGAGCTGTTTTTT. Amino acids: CASSGGRDTGELFF. The full variable domain, with the rest looked up from reference TRBV7-2 and TRBJ2-2, is GAGVSQSPSNKVTEKGKDVELRCDPISGHTALYWYRQSLGQGLEFLIYFQGNSAPDKSGLPSDRFSAERTGGSVSTLTIQRTQQEDSAVYLCASSGGRDTGELFFGEGSRLTVL.

This clone was counted a single time. The chain couples TRBV11-2 to TRBJ1-2; a possible D gene is TRBD1 (6 bases). Trimming left V 5 bases short and J 7 bases short, with 17 bases between. The CDR3 is 14 amino acids. Per germline, CDR1 SGHAT and CDR2 FQNNGV. The CDR3, as DNA: TGTGCCAGCAGCCCTGGAGGGGGAGGCGCTGGCTACACCTTC. The encoded protein is CASSPGGGGAGYTF.

V gene TRBV28 combines with J gene TRBJ1-2; D unclear. This CDR3 has 14 residues. Per germline, CDR1 MDHEN and CDR2 SYDVKM. Deletions cut 3 bases from V and 3 bases from J, with 11 bases between. In nucleotides, the CDR3 is TGTGCCAGCAGTTTTTCCCAAAAGGACTATGGCTACACCTTC. It translates to CASSFSQKDYGYTF.

Here the CDR3 DNA reads TGCGCCAGCAGTCAAAGGGATAGGGCTGATCTCTACGAGCAGTACTTC. Protein product: CASSQRDRADLYEQYF. The J gene is TRBJ2-7, the V gene TRBV23-1; D is uncertain. TRBV23-1 is treated as an ORF (open reading frame) with a function not yet certain. CDR3 length equals 16 residues. Trimming removed 2 bases at V and 3 bases at J, with 17 bases between.

The J gene is TRBJ2-5, the V gene TRBV9; 9 bases line up with TRBD1. Trimming took 4 bases from V and 5 from J; bases not matched to a gene: 6. Germline V gene lookup returns CDR1 SGDLS and CDR2 YYNGEE. The CDR3 spans 14 residues. CDR3 nucleotides: TGTGCCAGCAGCCCGCCGACAGGGGGTGAGACCCAGTACTTC. This gives the protein CASSPPTGGETQYF.

The rearrangement joins TRBV5-6 to TRBJ2-5; 9 nucleotides agree with TRBD2. The CDR3 is made up of 14 amino acids. In germline, CDR1 is SGHDT, CDR2 YYEEEE. Germline trimming cut 5 bases from V and 5 bases from J; bases unmatched to any gene: 7. CDR3 sequence (DNA): TGTGCCAGCAGAGGCGGGAGGGCCAGGGAGACCCAGTACTTC. It codes for CASRGGRARETQYF.